These T cell receptor beta chains were read from a single sample in a study of blood T cell repertoires in COVID-19. Some clones are missing from TCRdb's copy, which holds only in-frame ones; the method was immunoSEQ multiplex PCR. Here the sample spans over 85,000 clones, about 88% being singletons. Sample: peripheral blood. The receptor source for this set is a man between 40 and 49 years old with acute or convalescent COVID-19. Each CDR3 is given with its conserved first and last residue. The order of the fields is D gene, V gene, clone size, J gene, CDR3 protein, CDR3 DNA. D genes are given only for firm matches. Expanded clones are given a class, and other clones once, few, many or no size at all.

TRBD2	TRBV27	.	TRBJ2-1	CASSISGGTYNEQFF	TGTGCCAGCAGTATTAGCGGGGGGACCTACAATGAGCAGTTCTTC
.	TRBV6-6	.	TRBJ1-2	CASSGARTASHGYTF	TGTGCCAGCAGTGGTGCCCGGACAGCTTCACATGGCTACACCTTC
.	TRBV6-1	.	TRBJ2-7	CASSESFWGQDEQYF	TGTGCCAGCAGTGAAAGTTTTTGGGGGCAGGACGAGCAGTACTTC
.	TRBV18	.	TRBJ1-1	CASSPRHSTEAFF	TGTGCCAGCTCACCACGACATTCCACTGAAGCTTTCTTT
.	TRBV6-5	.	TRBJ1-2	CASSSPGQNYGYTF	TGTGCCAGCAGCTCCCCCGGACAAAACTATGGCTACACCTTC
TRBD2	TRBV24-1	few	TRBJ2-3	CATSDLYGTSRTDTQYF	TGTGCCACCAGTGATTTGTATGGGACTAGCCGCACAGATACGCAGTATTTT
TRBD1	TRBV7-2	.	TRBJ1-1	CASSLQTGMNTEAFF	TGTGCCAGCAGCCTCCAGACAGGGATGAACACTGAAGCTTTCTTT
.	TRBV12-3/TRBV12-4	.	TRBJ2-7	CASSFLRAYEQYF	TGTGCCAGCAGTTTCCTCAGGGCCTACGAGCAGTACTTC
.	TRBV5-1	.	TRBJ2-1	CASSAETGLGDNEQFF	TGCGCCAGCAGCGCTGAAACGGGACTGGGGGACAATGAGCAGTTCTTC
TRBD1	TRBV29-1	once	TRBJ2-5	CSVDLGTGYQYF	TGCAGCGTTGATCTCGGGACAGGGTACCAGTACTTC
.	TRBV29-1	.	TRBJ2-1	CSVEVVGGEQFF	TGCAGCGTTGAAGTAGTGGGGGGTGAGCAGTTCTTC
TRBD2	TRBV20-1	.	TRBJ2-1	CSASGRTPGLAGATYNEQFF	TGCAGTGCTAGTGGCCGGACCCCGGGACTAGCGGGAGCTACCTACAATGAGCAGTTCTTC
.	TRBV7-9	.	TRBJ1-3	CASSSDLGLSGNTIYF	TGTGCCAGCAGCTCGGACCTGGGACTTTCTGGAAACACCATATATTTT
.	TRBV6-2/TRBV6-3	.	TRBJ1-1	CASSYSSVNTEAFF	TGTGCCAGCAGTTACTCGTCAGTGAACACTGAAGCTTTCTTT
TRBD2	TRBV30	.	TRBJ2-7	CAWSTGLAGVAEQYF	TGTGCCTGGAGTACGGGACTAGCGGGAGTAGCCGAGCAGTACTTC
.	TRBV27	.	TRBJ1-1	CASSPGSLAEAFF	TGTGCCAGCAGCCCAGGCTCCCTCGCTGAAGCTTTCTTT
.	TRBV18	once	TRBJ1-2	CASSPRIQGRYTYGYTF	TGTGCCAGCTCACCGCGGATACAGGGAAGGTATACCTATGGCTACACCTTC
.	TRBV6-5	once	TRBJ1-5	CASSRETTAQPQHF	TGTGCCAGCAGCCGGGAGACAACCGCTCAGCCCCAGCATTTT
.	TRBV30	many	TRBJ1-1	CALEFAGPRRMNTEAFF	TGTGCACTGGAGTTTGCGGGGCCCAGGCGAATGAACACTGAAGCTTTCTTT
.	TRBV29-1	.	TRBJ2-1	CSVGLPHLGEPYNEQFF	TGCAGCGTTGGGCTGCCACACCTAGGCGAACCCTACAATGAGCAGTTCTTC
.	TRBV20-1	few	TRBJ2-5	CSASVGAWETQYF	TGCAGTGCTAGTGTAGGGGCTTGGGAGACCCAGTACTTC